Below are 25 T cell receptor beta chains sequenced from a single sample in a study of lymphopenia after photon versus proton radiotherapy. The assay was immunoSEQ multiplex PCR, and TCRdb's table has in-frame clones only and misses some. The sample has approximately 65,000 clones, roughly nine tenths seen once. Material: peripheral blood, obtained from a patient treated with proton-based radiotherapy. Receptor source: a man of 80 years or more with esophageal cancer.

The rearrangement joins TRBV7-2 to TRBJ1-2; TRBD1 might be the D (5 bases). From germline, CDR1 is SGHTA and CDR2 FQGNSA. This CDR3 spans 13 amino acids. Between the trimmed V and J ends, which lost 4 bases and 8 bases, there was a span of 14 bases. This CDR3 reads CASSYLQVAGYTF. The CDR3 bases are TGTGCCAGCAGCTACCTACAGGTTGCAGGCTACACCTTC.

The chain carries TRBV4-3 and TRBJ1-3; the D is unclear. This CDR3 is 15 amino acids long. Trimming removed 2 bases at V and 1 base at J, with 9 bases between. In germline, CDR1 is LGHNA, CDR2 YSLEER. The CDR3 is CASSQFRGSGNTIYF. CDR3 nucleotides: TGCGCCAGCAGCCAATTTCGGGGATCTGGAAACACCATATATTTT.

The rearrangement links TRBV5-4 to TRBJ1-2, with D maybe TRBD1 (5 bases). This CDR3 spans 13 amino acids. V gave up 0 bases and J gave up 7 bases, with 10 bases separating them. The germline V gene encodes CDR1 SGHNT and CDR2 YYREEE (reference sequence). The chain's CDR3 is CASSLAAGTGYTF. The CDR3 DNA reads TGTGCCAGCAGCTTGGCTGCTGGGACTGGCTACACCTTC.

V and J are TRBV19 and TRBJ2-1, with D perhaps matching TRBD2 (6 bases). This CDR3 has 14 residues. Germline loops: CDR1 LNHDA, CDR2 SQIVND (reference sequence). Trimming took off 5 bases at V and 5 bases at J, with 13 bases between the two ends. Here the CDR3 DNA reads TGTGCCAGTAGTTTGATGGGGGGTAACAATGAGCAGTTCTTC. As protein: CASSLMGGNNEQFF.

The rearrangement joins TRBV19 to TRBJ2-7, with 8 bases that match TRBD2. This CDR3 is built from 15 residues. V gave up 4 bases and J gave up 2 bases; unmatched junction bases: 7. Germline V gives CDR1 LNHDA, CDR2 SQIVND (reference sequence). The CDR3 here is CASSTSSGPAYEQYF. CDR3 DNA sequence: TGTGCCAGTAGTACCTCTAGCGGGCCCGCCTACGAGCAGTACTTC.

The V gene is TRBV6-6, the J gene TRBJ2-1, with a weak D call TRBD2 (5 bases). The CDR3 consists of 14 residues. Germline loops: CDR1 MNHNY, CDR2 SVGAGI (reference sequence). Trimming removed 2 bases from V and 5 bases from J, with 10 bases in between. CDR3 region: CASSYRAEDNEQFF. DNA for the CDR3: TGTGCCAGCAGTTACCGAGCGGAAGACAATGAGCAGTTCTTC.

The V gene is TRBV6-5, the J gene TRBJ2-1; TRBD2 aligns across 7 bases. The CDR3 contains 16 residues. Germline V gene sequence: CDR1 MNHEY, CDR2 SVGAGI. Trimming took 2 bases from V and 2 from J; bases not matched to a gene: 6. This CDR3 reads CASSYGLGGAYNEQFF. The CDR3 nucleotides read TGTGCCAGCAGTTACGGTCTGGGGGGGGCCTACAATGAGCAGTTCTTC.

The genes are TRBV7-9 and TRBJ1-1; D remains unclear. The germline V and J ends were trimmed by 4 bases and 1 base, with 13 bases remaining between them. Germline-derived CDR1 and CDR2 are SEHNR and FQNEAQ (reference sequence). The CDR3 loop spans 15 amino acids. The CDR3 is CASSSGWQQNTEAFF. CDR3 in DNA: TGTGCCAGCAGCTCCGGGTGGCAACAGAACACTGAAGCTTTCTTT.

This chain links TRBV10-3 with TRBJ2-7; TRBD1 matches 8 bases. CDR1 is ENHRY and CDR2 is SYGVKD in the germline V gene. Unmatched junction bases numbered 4, after V lost 3 bases and J lost 0 bases. The CDR3 consists of 15 residues. The CDR3, as DNA: TGTGCCATCAGTGATCTCACAGGGGGCTCCTACGAGCAGTACTTC. Its protein product is CAISDLTGGSYEQYF.

The chain uses TRBV5-1 and TRBJ1-5; D unresolved. Germline lookup yields CDR1 SGHRS and CDR2 YFSETQ. V lost 1 base and J lost 7, with 9 bases in between. CDR3 length: 13 amino acids. CDR3 loop: CASSLMGDQPQHF. CDR3 DNA: TGCGCCAGCAGCTTGATGGGAGACCAGCCCCAGCATTTT.

The J gene is TRBJ2-3, the V gene TRBV9; D may be TRBD2 (7 bases). The germline V and J ends were trimmed by 0 bases and 2 bases, with 13 bases remaining between them. The CDR3 length is 16 residues. Germline-derived CDR1 and CDR2 are SGDLS and YYNGEE. The CDR3, as DNA: TGTGCCAGCAGCGTAGTCGCGGGGGCAGACACAGATACGCAGTATTTT. Its protein product is CASSVVAGADTDTQYF.

The chain joins TRBV6-1 to TRBJ1-4; D is perhaps TRBD1 (5 bases). The V and J ends lost 4 bases and 5 bases respectively, with 11 bases between them. Germline values: CDR1 MNHNS, CDR2 SASEGT. CDR3 length equals 14 residues. In DNA form, the CDR3 reads TGTGCCAGCAGTGGCCTCGGGGGGAATGAAAAACTGTTTTTT. This gives the protein CASSGLGGNEKLFF.

This chain connects TRBV27 to TRBJ2-5; 9 bases are shared with TRBD1. Germline-derived CDR1 and CDR2 are MNHEY and SMNVEV (reference sequence). With V trimmed by 6 bases and J by 5 bases, 4 bases remained unmatched. The CDR3 totals 13 residues. The CDR3 loop reads CASRQQGAETQYF. DNA of the CDR3: TGTGCCAGCAGACAACAGGGGGCGGAGACCCAGTACTTC.

This clone was counted between two and nine times. The V gene is TRBV5-1, the J gene TRBJ2-3; 7 bases agree with TRBD1. J lost 2 bases, V lost 0 bases, and 3 bases had no gene match. The CDR3 totals 15 residues. Looked up from germline, CDR1 is SGHRS and CDR2 is YFSETQ. The CDR3 nucleotides are TGCGCCAGCAGCTTGGCGGGACAGTCCACAGATACGCAGTATTTT. It is translated as CASSLAGQSTDTQYF. Based on the CDR3 plus reference TRBV5-1 and TRBJ2-3, the full variable domain is KAGVTQTPRYLIKTRGQQVTLSCSPISGHRSVSWYQQTPGQGLQFLFEYFSETQRNKGNFPGRFSGRQFSNSRSEMNVSTLELGDSALYLCASSLAGQSTDTQYFGPGTRLTVL.

This chain uses TRBV5-1 with TRBJ2-7; the match to TRBD2 covers 9 bases. Trimming removed 4 bases from V and 3 bases from J; junction bases left unmatched: 8. Germline-derived CDR1 and CDR2 are SGHRS and YFSETQ. The CDR3 length is 15 residues. DNA of the CDR3: TGCGCCAGCAGCGCCAATAGCGGGAGCTTCTACGAGCAGTACTTC. Translation gives CASSANSGSFYEQYF.

The chain employs TRBV12-5 and TRBJ2-7; D is possibly TRBD1 (5 bases). Between the trimmed V and J ends, which lost 5 bases and 5 bases, there was a span of 10 bases. The CDR3 extends over 12 amino acids. Germline V gene lookup returns CDR1 LGHNT and CDR2 FRNRAP. The CDR3 protein is CASGPDSNEQYF. The CDR3 DNA reads TGTGCTAGTGGTCCAGACAGCAACGAGCAGTACTTC. Filled out from reference TRBV12-5 and TRBJ2-7, the complete variable domain reads DARVTQTPRHKVTEMGQEVTMRCQPILGHNTVFWYRQTMMQGLELLAYFRNRAPLDDSGMPKDRFSAEMPDATLATLKIQPSEPRDSAVYFCASGPDSNEQYFGPGTRLTVT.

Remarks on this clone: Within the sample, other DNA sequences also encode this same CDR3. The rearrangement links TRBV6-5 to TRBJ2-5, with D unclear. The CDR3 has 11 amino acids. Germline loops: CDR1 MNHEY, CDR2 SVGAGI. Trimming took 2 bases from V and 8 from J, leaving 6 bases between them. The CDR3 is CASSYLETQYF. The CDR3 DNA is TGTGCCAGCAGTTACCTAGAAACCCAGTACTTC.

This chain connects TRBV6-1 to TRBJ1-3, with a possible D match to TRBD1 (5 bases). Germline CDR1 reads MNHNS; CDR2 reads SASEGT. Trimming cost V 4 bases and J 0 bases, with 16 bases left between them. This CDR3 is built from 17 residues. DNA of the CDR3: TGTGCCAGCAGTGGGGGCCAGGGTTCCTACTCTGGAAACACCATATATTTT. It codes for CASSGGQGSYSGNTIYF.

V usage is TRBV10-3 and J usage is TRBJ2-7; 9 positions agree with TRBD1. CDR1 ENHRY and CDR2 SYGVKD come from the germline V gene. With V trimmed by 4 bases and J by 6 bases, 1 base remained unmatched. The CDR3 has 12 amino acids. The CDR3 loop reads CAISGTGVEQYF. The CDR3 DNA follows: TGTGCCATCAGTGGGACAGGGGTCGAGCAGTACTTC.

The J gene is TRBJ2-3, the V gene TRBV18; no clear D. Between the trimmed V and J ends, which lost 3 bases and 1 base, there was a span of 11 bases. Looked up from germline, CDR1 is KGHSH and CDR2 is LQKENI. The CDR3 has 15 residues. For the CDR3, the DNA is TGTGCCAGCTCACCCCTTCAGGCCCGCACAGATACGCAGTATTTT. Protein sequence: CASSPLQARTDTQYF.

The CDR3 spells CASSQVRQAEQFF. As DNA, the CDR3 is TGCGCCAGCAGCCAAGTTCGACAGGCTGAGCAGTTCTTC. The chain carries TRBV4-1 and TRBJ2-1; maybe TRBD1 (6 bases). This CDR3 has 13 amino acids. The V end lost 1 base, the J end lost 9 bases, and 10 bases lay between the germline ends. Germline CDR1 and CDR2: MGHRA and YSYEKL.

The chain employs TRBV7-9 and TRBJ2-7; TRBD1 aligns across 7 bases. V lost 5 bases, J lost 3 bases, and 7 bases stayed unmatched. The CDR3 totals 14 residues. Per the germline V gene, CDR1 is SEHNR and CDR2 is FQNEAQ (reference sequence). The CDR3 region has the DNA TGTGCCAGCAGCCAGACAGGGTTGGGCTACGAGCAGTACTTC. Translation gives CASSQTGLGYEQYF. The full variable domain, in which reference TRBV7-9 and TRBJ2-7 provide the parts outside the CDR3, is DTGVSQNPRHKITKRGQNVTFRCDPISEHNRLYWYRQTLGQGPEFLTYFQNEAQLEKSRLLSDRFSAERPKGSFSTLEIQRTEQGDSAMYLCASSQTGLGYEQYFGPGTRLTVT.

This chain uses TRBV5-4 with TRBJ1-3, with D hard to call. V was cut by 2 bases and J by 0 bases, with 9 bases left in between. CDR3 size: 15 residues. CDR1 is SGHNT and CDR2 is YYREEE in the germline V gene (reference sequence). Written as DNA, the CDR3 is TGTGCCAGCAGCTTTGGAATTGGCTCTGGAAACACCATATATTTT. Encoded protein: CASSFGIGSGNTIYF.

In this sample, this clone turned up once. The chain recombines TRBV5-1 with TRBJ1-5, with D possibly TRBD1 on 5 matching bases. Trimming shortened V by 7 bases and J by 7 bases, and 15 bases separated the two germline ends. Germline CDR1 is SGHRS and CDR2 is YFSETQ. There are 13 residues in the CDR3. CDR3 loop: CASSPGGEQPQHF. CDR3 coding DNA: TGCGCCAGCTCCCCGGGGGGAGAACAGCCCCAGCATTTT.

V usage is TRBV28 and J usage is TRBJ1-1; D is perhaps TRBD1 (5 bases). This CDR3 region has 15 residues. Germline V gives CDR1 MDHEN, CDR2 SYDVKM. V was clipped by 2 bases and J by 1 base, with 11 bases between them. DNA for the CDR3: TGTGCCAGCAGTTTACAAGCCGGGGGGAACACTGAAGCTTTCTTT. It is translated as CASSLQAGGNTEAFF.